Shown below are 5 T cell receptor beta chains from a single sample sequenced in a study of blood T cell repertoires in COVID-19. Profiling relied on immunoSEQ multiplex PCR, and the TCRdb table lists in-frame clones only, not all of them. Seen here are approximately 210,000 clones, approximately 91% observed once, and the top ten hold 5% to 7.5%. The sample was peripheral blood. These receptors all come from a middle-aged woman who had recovered from COVID-19.

The chain is built from TRBV2 and TRBJ2-2; the match to TRBD2 covers 8 bases. The CDR3 consists of 16 residues. The junction had 4 bases not matched to a gene; V was cut back by 4 bases and J by 0 bases. Germline CDR1 reads SNHLY; CDR2 reads FYNNEI. CDR3 protein: CASSVSGTPNTGELFF. The CDR3 DNA follows: TGTGCCAGCAGTGTTAGCGGGACCCCGAACACCGGGGAGCTGTTTTTT. Full variable domain (remainder filled in from reference TRBV2 and TRBJ2-2): EPEVTQTPSHQVTQMGQEVILRCVPISNHLYFYWYRQILGQKVEFLVSFYNNEISEKSEIFDDQFSVERPDGSNFTLKIRSTKLEDSAMYFCASSVSGTPNTGELFFGEGSRLTVL.

V is TRBV28 and J is TRBJ1-2, with D perhaps TRBD1 (5 bases). The V end lost 2 bases, the J end lost 5 bases, and 9 bases lay between the germline ends. CDR1 MDHEN and CDR2 SYDVKM come from the germline V gene. This CDR3 has 13 residues. The CDR3 loop is CASSLGADYGYTF. CDR3 coding DNA: TGTGCCAGCAGTTTAGGGGCAGATTATGGCTACACCTTC.

The chain combines TRBV28 with TRBJ2-2; TRBD1 might be the D (6 bases). Trimming pared 6 bases from V and 0 bases from J, leaving 17 bases between. The CDR3 runs 17 residues. CDR1 and CDR2 (germline): MDHEN, SYDVKM. The CDR3 DNA reads as TGTGCCAGCAGCCTACTAGGGACAACCGCGAACACCGGGGAGCTGTTTTTT. Translation: CASSLLGTTANTGELFF.

This rearrangement joins TRBV6-1 to TRBJ2-5; 9 bases line up with TRBD1. The CDR3 extends over 16 amino acids. Germline V gene sequence: CDR1 MNHNS, CDR2 SASEGT. V trimming: 4 bases; J trimming: 4 bases; junction bases outside the gene matches: 10. The CDR3 here is CASSGVGTGWLETQYF. DNA of the CDR3: TGTGCCAGCAGTGGCGTTGGGACAGGGTGGTTAGAGACCCAGTACTTC.

The chain has TRBV30 and TRBJ1-2; TRBD1 aligns across 7 bases. The germline V gene encodes CDR1 GTSNPN and CDR2 SVGIG (reference sequence). V lost 5 bases, J lost 2 bases, and 11 bases stayed unmatched. The CDR3 spans 15 residues. The CDR3 sequence is CAWARQGLGNYGYTF. CDR3 nucleotides: TGTGCCTGGGCCAGACAGGGATTGGGGAACTATGGCTACACCTTC.